This TCR beta chain emerged from a study of T cells expressing NK-cell markers (dated by TCRdb to 2020 to 2021). Context from the whole study: About 8 donors provided sorted CD3+CD56+NKG2C+, CD3+CD56+NKG2C- and CD3+CD56-NKG2C+ T-cell subsets, whose TCR beta-chain repertoires were profiled. Randomly selected healthy volunteers, three men and five women, were used as the eight sequenced donors. Libraries were sequenced as 2 x 150 bp reads on Illumina HiSeq 2000/2500, MiSeq or NextSeq. Of the eight sequenced donors, seven were found to be HCMV-seropositive and one was found to be HCMV-seronegative.

These reads were obtained on an Illumina HiSeq 2000. TCR beta cDNA libraries were made by 5'RACE template switching that added a universal primer site and unique molecular identifiers. Priming for cDNA synthesis came from the TCR beta constant segment, and two successive PCR amplification steps followed. Turning to the authors' computational methods: MIGEC was used to demultiplex reads and group the reads by UMI, and MiTCR was used to assemble and quantify clonotypes. To remove erroneous sequences, TCR cDNA sequences were retained only when supported by two or more reads. Downstream repertoire analysis used the tcR package, and clonotypes were matched across fractions by CDR3 nucleotide sequence plus V segment. VDJmatch was used to annotate antigen specificity against VDJdb, with one amino acid substitution in CDR3 permitted. Each entry corresponds to one CDR3 protein sequence from reads that TCRdb reprocessed, and DNA is not given. TCRdb, not the authors, supplied the V and J calls. This sample's table carries 500,000 or so distinct CDR3 sequences. The ten largest clonotypes hold roughly 3.6% of the sample.

With regard to this clonotype: Its cognate antigen has yet to be identified.

Paper-wide results and their limitations: In six donors, the dominant CD3+CD56+NKG2C+ clonotypes were among the top 10 CD8+ clonotypes and accounted for about 1.0-8% of CD8+ T cells. Whether the expanded NKG2C-expressing T cell clones were specific for HCMV antigens was left unclear. Those dominant clonotypes were again the most abundant among CD3+CD56-NKG2C+ cells in a handful of donors, at about 28.3-65%.

To determine HCMV serostatus, a commercial ELISA kit was used to detect HCMV-specific IgG in serum. Peripheral blood mononuclear cells were isolated from blood by Ficoll density gradient centrifugation. Sequencing used blood T cells: a sorted CD56 or NKG2C T cell subset, CD4+ or CD8+ T cells, or bulk PBMC T cells (not recorded which). This TCR was sampled from a man between 18 and 29 years old in good health. Donor details come from another sample of the same person, matched by shared clones.

The CDR3 protein: CATSDRLAGGLTDTQYF. Recombination linked TRBV24-1 to TRBJ2-3; TCRdb's D call, TRBD2, is unchecked because there is no DNA. Including cysteine and phenylalanine, the CDR3 has 17 amino acids. The DNA is not on file. CDR1 and CDR2, looked up from the germline V gene, are KGHDR and SFDVKD.